These 20 T cell receptor beta chains originate from one sample sequenced in a study of cytomegalovirus exposure and HLA in healthy donors. PCR was performed using 60 Vbeta and 13 Jbeta primers. The data were produced by immunoSEQ multiplex PCR, yet TCRdb's version contains in-frame clones alone and is incomplete. The top ten clones hold about 2.3% of a sample with roughly 110,000 clones, less than 85% of them seen once. What was sequenced was PBMCs. These receptors came from a young man in good health and CMV-seronegative.

This clone was recorded only once. The chain employs TRBV5-6 and TRBJ1-1; a possible D gene is TRBD1 (5 bases). V was cut by 2 bases and J by 5 bases, with 16 bases left in between. The germline V gene encodes CDR1 SGHDT and CDR2 YYEEEE. This CDR3 is 15 amino acids long. The CDR3 sequence is CASSLTGGGGTEAFF. The CDR3 DNA reads as TGTGCCAGCAGCTTAACCGGCGGGGGGGGAACTGAAGCTTTCTTT.

This clone was detected once. The gene calls are TRBV7-8 and TRBJ2-2; D may be TRBD1 (6 bases). Germline V gene data show CDR1 as SGHVS and CDR2 as FQNEAQ. This CDR3 spans 16 amino acids. V dropped 7 bases and J dropped 1 base, with 16 bases sitting between them. Here the CDR3 reads CASTPRQTGNTGELFF. CDR3 nucleotides: TGTGCCAGCACACCACGTCAGACAGGGAACACCGGGGAGCTGTTTTTT.

The CDR3 loop reads CASRPSGPPGVQYF. CDR3 nucleotide sequence: TGTGCCAGCAGACCTAGCGGGCCCCCGGGGGTACAGTACTTC. The chain is built from TRBV6-1 and TRBJ2-7, with 8 bases matching TRBD2. This CDR3 has 14 residues. Losses at the gene ends were 6 bases for V and 10 bases for J; bases not matched to a gene: 14. Germline CDR1 MNHNS, CDR2 SASEGT.

This sequence joins TRBV7-9 and TRBJ2-7; tentative D call: TRBD1 (6 bases). This CDR3 contains 13 residues. CDR1 SEHNR and CDR2 FQNEAQ come from the germline V gene (reference sequence). CDR3 DNA sequence: TGTTTTAGCAGCGATTGGACAGCCTACGAGCAGTACTTC. As protein: CFSSDWTAYEQYF.

In the case of this clone: Germline is not matched at one junction end, which may reflect a read error. This rearrangement joins TRBV7-9 to TRBJ1-6, with 7 bases that match TRBD1. This CDR3 has 12 residues. Germline CDR1 is SEHNR and CDR2 is FQNEAQ (reference sequence). CDR3 nucleotide sequence: TGTTCCAGCAGCTACGGACAGGACTCCCTCCACTTT. Residues: CSSSYGQDSLHF.

CDR3 sequence reads: CATSREDPPGQPQHF. DNA of the CDR3: TGTGCCACCAGCAGAGAGGATCCTCCCGGGCAGCCCCAGCATTTT. The chain carries TRBV15 and TRBJ1-5, with no clear D. The CDR3 consists of 15 residues. Per the germline V gene, CDR1 is LNHNV and CDR2 is YYDKDF (reference sequence). V was trimmed by 0 bases and J by 7 bases, leaving 13 bases between them.

CDR3 amino acids: CASSEVNEQYF. The DNA of the CDR3 is TGTGCCAGCAGTGAAGTCAACGAGCAGTACTTC. V is TRBV2 and J is TRBJ2-7; no clear D gene. Germline loops: CDR1 SNHLY, CDR2 FYNNEI. Between the trimmed V and J ends, which lost 1 base and 5 bases, there was a span of 3 bases. The CDR3 runs 11 residues.

This clone was counted a few times. This chain connects TRBV5-4 to TRBJ2-7, with 7 bases that match TRBD1. With 4 bases clipped from V and 2 bases from J, the junction kept 6 bases outside the gene matches. The CDR3 consists of 14 residues. Germline CDR1 reads SGHNT; CDR2 reads YYREEE (reference sequence). The CDR3 spells CASSGDSLPYEQYF. DNA of the CDR3: TGTGCCAGCAGCGGGGACAGCCTCCCCTACGAGCAGTACTTC.

The rearrangement joins TRBV18 to TRBJ1-2; possibly TRBD1 for D (5 bases). V lost 3 bases to trimming and J lost 6 bases, with 11 bases between them. The CDR3 runs 13 residues. The germline gives CDR1 KGHSH, CDR2 LQKENI. CDR3 residues: CASSPGRGDGYTF. CDR3 nucleotides: TGTGCCAGCTCACCGGGGAGGGGCGATGGCTACACCTTC.

This sequence joins TRBV20-1 and TRBJ1-1; weak D call: TRBD1 (5 bases). Deletions cut 6 bases from V and 4 bases from J, with 9 bases between. The CDR3 extends over 11 amino acids. Germline values: CDR1 DFQATT, CDR2 SNEGSKA (reference sequence). The CDR3 sequence: CSAAGTTEAFF. For the CDR3, the DNA is TGCAGTGCCGCGGGGACCACTGAAGCTTTCTTT.

The chain links TRBV7-9 to TRBJ1-2; 8 bases align to TRBD1. The CDR3 is 17 amino acids. Germline loops: CDR1 SEHNR, CDR2 FQNEAQ (reference sequence). Unmatched junction bases numbered 9, after V lost 0 bases and J lost 3 bases. The CDR3 sequence is CASSLASLRQGHYGYTF. The CDR3 nucleotides read TGTGCCAGCAGCTTAGCCAGTTTACGACAGGGGCACTATGGCTACACCTTC.

The rearrangement joins TRBV6-1 to TRBJ2-7; TRBD1 is a possible D gene (6 bases). The CDR3 totals 15 residues. The germline V gene has CDR1 MNHNS and CDR2 SASEGT. Trimming shortened V by 2 bases and J by 3 bases, and 14 bases separated the two germline ends. The CDR3 spells CASSERRDNYYEQYF. The CDR3, as DNA: TGTGCCAGCAGTGAAAGACGGGACAACTACTACGAGCAGTACTTC.

The V gene is TRBV5-1, the J gene TRBJ2-7, with 8 bases fitting TRBD1. Germline V lookup: CDR1 SGHRS, CDR2 YFSETQ. The trim removed 4 bases at V and 3 bases at J, leaving 9 bases unmatched. This CDR3 is 15 amino acids long. The CDR3 loop is CASSPRTGSHYEQYF. The CDR3 DNA follows: TGCGCCAGCAGCCCCCGGACAGGGTCCCACTACGAGCAGTACTTC. Supplemented by reference TRBV5-1 and TRBJ2-7, the full variable domain reads KAGVTQTPRYLIKTRGQQVTLSCSPISGHRSVSWYQQTPGQGLQFLFEYFSETQRNKGNFPGRFSGRQFSNSRSEMNVSTLELGDSALYLCASSPRTGSHYEQYFGPGTRLTVT.

The J gene is TRBJ1-1, the V gene TRBV11-2, with no clear D. The length of the CDR3 is 13 residues. The germline gives CDR1 SGHAT, CDR2 FQNNGV. The V and J ends lost 1 base and 7 bases respectively, with 10 bases between them. Here the CDR3 reads CASSLGRTCEAFF. CDR3 bases: TGTGCCAGCAGCTTAGGCAGGACTTGTGAAGCTTTCTTT.

The chain links TRBV18 to TRBJ2-1, with TRBD1 as a possible D gene (6 bases). Trimming took off 5 bases at V and 6 bases at J, with 11 bases between the two ends. Germline lookup yields CDR1 KGHSH and CDR2 LQKENI. The CDR3 is 13 amino acids. The CDR3 is CASSNDRPNEQFF. CDR3 nucleotide sequence: TGTGCCAGCTCAAATGACAGGCCCAATGAGCAGTTCTTC.

The chain employs TRBV6-4 and TRBJ2-3, with TRBD1 matching over 9 bases. J lost 3 bases, V lost 6 bases, and 1 base had no gene match. This CDR3 has 13 amino acids. Germline V gives CDR1 MRHNA, CDR2 SNTAGT. The CDR3 DNA sequence: TGTGCCAGCAGAGGGACAGGGACAGATACGCAGTATTTT. Its translation is CASRGTGTDTQYF.

The gene calls are TRBV25-1 and TRBJ1-3; no clear D. The CDR3 is 16 amino acids. Germline CDR1 MGHDK, CDR2 SYGVNS. V was shortened by 0 bases and J by 2 bases, with 11 bases between the two germline ends. CDR3 sequence: CASSEYPDKPGNTIYF. The CDR3, as DNA: TGTGCCAGCAGTGAATACCCCGACAAGCCTGGAAACACCATATATTTT.

This chain joins TRBV7-6 and TRBJ2-5; D might be TRBD2 (6 bases). Germline CDR1 reads SGHVS; CDR2 reads FNYEAQ. The V gene lost 0 bases and the J gene lost 5 bases, with 13 bases spanning the gap. The CDR3 extends over 15 amino acids. CDR3 in DNA: TGTGCCAGCAGCTTAGCGGGTGGGCTAGCGGAGACCCAGTACTTC. It translates to CASSLAGGLAETQYF.

This clone was observed a few times. The chain has TRBV4-3 and TRBJ2-7, with a tentative D call TRBD2 (6 bases). Germline-derived CDR1 and CDR2 are LGHNA and YSLEER. The CDR3 consists of 15 residues. V was shortened by 3 bases and J by 1 base, with 13 bases between the two germline ends. CDR3 DNA sequence: TGCGCCAGCAGCCAGTCGACTAGTCAATCCTACGAGCAGTACTTC. Its translation is CASSQSTSQSYEQYF.

The chain's CDR3 is CASSRSGVYYEQYF. The CDR3 bases are TGTGCCAGCAGCAGGTCAGGGGTATACTACGAGCAGTACTTC. The chain couples TRBV7-8 to TRBJ2-7; maybe TRBD1 (6 bases). The CDR3 is 14 residues long. Germline CDR1 is SGHVS and CDR2 is FQNEAQ. The V end lost 5 bases, the J end lost 3 bases, and 14 bases lay between the germline ends.